This TCR beta chain was identified in a study of shared clonotypes between healthy human individuals. Study information: Three CD4 naive, three CD4 memory, two CD8 naive and one CD8 memory plate were used per donor.

CDR1 and CDR2 (germline): MNHEY, SMNVEV (reference sequence). The CDR3 totals 13 residues. V was trimmed by 5 bases and J by 1 base, leaving 8 bases between them. Study-wide results and caveats: The generation probabilities recorded for non-shared clonotypes fell below those of clonotypes shared by all four donors. Since donors were few, the genetic and exposure-history diversity represented was limited.

About this clone: Its specificity is not known.

Profiling relied on immunoSEQ multiplex PCR, and the TCRdb table lists in-frame clones only, not all of them. Of fewer than 1.6 million clones listed, just under 99% are singletons. The receptor was isolated from a man aged 30-40 years in good health. The chain carries TRBV27 and TRBJ1-1; D call uncertain. The sequencing sample was made of naive CD4+ T cells sorted from blood. Stated subset: CD45RA+ positively selected. CDR3 residues: CASSKASNTEAFF. The CDR3 nucleotides read TGTGCCAGCAGTAAGGCTTCGAACACTGAAGCTTTCTTT.